The T cell receptor beta chain described here comes from a study of T cell repertoires in cytomegalovirus infection. Study background: TCR beta signatures that were public indicated CMV infection and matching HLA type.

TCRdb re-called the reads through MiXCR, storing one row per CDR3 protein. The sample lists approximately 390,000 distinct CDR3 sequences; approximately 35% were seen once. Many counts were recorded for this clonotype. Its antigen is as yet unknown. V shed 1 base and J shed 6 bases, with 12 bases lying between them. CDR1 is SGHTA, CDR2 FQGNSA, per germline. This CDR3 comprises 14 residues. The receptor's source is a human donor in good health (CMV status not recorded). Some clones in this sample may be carry-over from other donors' samples. J is TRBJ1-2 and V is TRBV7-2; D perhaps matches TRBD1 (6 bases). This specimen was cultured PBMCs, taken from culture after CMV antigen stimulation. Here the CDR3 reads CASSLVSGGDGYTF. The CDR3 DNA reads as TGTGCCAGCAGCTTAGTATCGGGGGGCGATGGCTACACCTTC.